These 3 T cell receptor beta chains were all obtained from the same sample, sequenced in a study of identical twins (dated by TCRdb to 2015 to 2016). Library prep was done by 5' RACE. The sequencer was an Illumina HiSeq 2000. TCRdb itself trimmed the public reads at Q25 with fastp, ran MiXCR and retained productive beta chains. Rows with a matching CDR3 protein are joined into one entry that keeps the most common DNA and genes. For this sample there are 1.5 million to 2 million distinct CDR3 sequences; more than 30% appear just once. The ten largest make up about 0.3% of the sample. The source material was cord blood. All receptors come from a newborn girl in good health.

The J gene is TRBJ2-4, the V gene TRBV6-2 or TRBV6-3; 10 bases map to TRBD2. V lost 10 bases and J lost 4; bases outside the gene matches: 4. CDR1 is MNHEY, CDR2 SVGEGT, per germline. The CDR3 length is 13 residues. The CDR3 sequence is CATRTSGKNIQYF. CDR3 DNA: TGTGCCACAAGGACTAGCGGTAAAAACATTCAGTACTTC.

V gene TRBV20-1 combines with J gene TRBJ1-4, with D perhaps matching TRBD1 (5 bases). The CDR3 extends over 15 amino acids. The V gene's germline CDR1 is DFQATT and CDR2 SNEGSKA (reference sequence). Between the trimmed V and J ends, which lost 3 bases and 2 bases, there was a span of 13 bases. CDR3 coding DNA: TGCAGTGCTAGTCGGCTACAGGCGACTAATGAAAAACTGTTTTTT. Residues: CSASRLQATNEKLFF.

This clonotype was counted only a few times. CDR3 protein: CASSTAQSFRGALSEAFF. CDR3 DNA sequence: TGTGCCAGCAGCACCGCTCAATCGTTTCGGGGGGCCCTTTCTGAAGCTTTCTTT. The genes are TRBV21-1 and TRBJ1-1. TRBV21-1 is reported as a pseudogene. This CDR3 region has 18 residues.